This T cell receptor (beta chain) was sequenced in a study of OX40 agonist ivuxolimab in advanced cancers. Study context: Over 30% of patients had received prior checkpoint inhibitor therapy. Partial response was recorded in three patients: one hepatocellular carcinoma and two cutaneous melanoma cases. Whole-study findings and limits: Low levels of normalized T-cell clonal expansion also appeared in some nonresponders.

The method was immunoSEQ multiplex PCR; TCRdb's version includes in-frame clones alone and lacks a portion of them. The data show around 65,000 clones, roughly nine tenths seen once. Baseline was the first blood sampling point, followed by cycle 4 day 1 and cycle 7 day 1. Notes on this clone: What it recognizes is unknown. Relative to the germline gene, one junction end is altered; a read error may explain this.

Germline CDR1 and CDR2: SSHAT and FNYEAQ (reference sequence). The CDR3 contains 13 residues. Here the sequenced sample was CD4+ or CD8+ T cells sorted from blood, taken in a trial of the OX40 agonist ivuxolimab. The rearrangement uses TRBV7-7 and TRBJ2-3; 8 positions match TRBD1. The sequence derives from an adult with an advanced solid tumor such as melanoma, head and neck, liver or kidney cancer. CDR3 protein: CASSLDRGDTQYF. The CDR3 DNA reads as TGTGCTAGCAGCCTTGACAGGGGAGATACGCAGTATTTT.